This record looks at one T cell receptor (beta chain) sequence and its context. What it binds is unknown. This specimen belongs to a study of cytotoxic CD8 clonotypes in ibrutinib-treated CLL. Looking at the study overall: An average of around 250,000 productive templates and some 99,000 productive rearrangements was obtained per sample.

Study observations and caveats: Pretreatment clonality was elevated relative to age-matched healthy donors and paralleled circulating CD8+ T-cell counts. Before falling back toward baseline at progression, clonality had risen at the time of ibrutinib response.

TCRdb's copy holds only in-frame clones and misses some; the assay was immunoSEQ multiplex PCR. The sample has 200,000 or so clones; roughly 65% are singletons. This clonotype was sampled from a human donor with chronic lymphocytic leukemia. This specimen consisted of PBMCs, obtained after 12 months of ibrutinib treatment.

This CDR3 is CASSLTGEDYEQYF. In DNA form, the CDR3 reads TGTGCCAGCAGTCTGACAGGGGAAGACTACGAGCAGTACTTC. The chain links TRBV27 to TRBJ2-7; TRBD1 aligns across 8 bases. After removal of 5 bases from V and 3 bases from J, the junction contained 6 bases not matched to a gene. CDR3 size: 14 residues. CDR1 and CDR2 from the germline V gene are MNHEY and SMNVEV (reference sequence).